One sample yielded the 28 T cell receptor beta chains listed below, sequenced in a study of cytomegalovirus exposure and HLA in healthy donors. Sequencing used immunoSEQ multiplex PCR; TCRdb keeps in-frame clones, though not all of them. Of under 65,000 clones listed, roughly 96% are singletons. The sequencing sample was made of PBMCs. The origin of the receptors is a woman aged 18-29 years in good health and CMV-seropositive.

The chain recombines TRBV28 with TRBJ2-7; 11 nucleotides line up with TRBD1. This CDR3 has 13 amino acids. With 8 bases clipped from V and 3 bases from J, the junction kept 3 bases outside the gene matches. Germline V gene data show CDR1 as MDHEN and CDR2 as SYDVKM. CDR3 in amino acids: CASGDRGYYEQYF. DNA for the CDR3: TGTGCCAGCGGGGACAGGGGGTACTACGAGCAGTACTTC.

V usage is TRBV5-1 and J usage is TRBJ1-2; 7 nucleotides line up with TRBD1. The J segment lost 8 bases and the V segment lost 0 bases, leaving 7 bases of the junction unmatched. This CDR3 region has 14 residues. Germline CDR1 reads SGHRS; CDR2 reads YFSETQ. CDR3 region: CASSLEGAVEGYTF. CDR3 nucleotides: TGCGCCAGCAGCTTGGAGGGGGCAGTTGAAGGCTACACCTTC.

The genes are TRBV5-1 and TRBJ2-5, with 15 nucleotides matching TRBD2. Germline assignment: CDR1 SGHRS and CDR2 YFSETQ. Germline trimming cut 6 bases from V and 4 bases from J; bases unmatched to any gene: 10. This CDR3 contains 17 residues. The CDR3 nucleotides read TGCGCCAGCATCCGATCCGGGACTAGCGGGAGGCGAGAGACCCAGTACTTC. Translation gives CASIRSGTSGRRETQYF.

The gene calls are TRBV9 and TRBJ2-7; 12 bases match TRBD2. From germline, CDR1 is SGDLS and CDR2 YYNGEE. The J segment lost 6 bases and the V segment lost 4 bases, leaving 5 bases of the junction unmatched. This CDR3 region has 14 residues. CDR3 coding DNA: TGTGCCAGCAGCCCGACTAGCGGGGGTCGCGAGCAGTACTTC. This encodes CASSPTSGGREQYF.

The J gene is TRBJ2-3, the V gene TRBV10-1; 10 bases map to TRBD2. V shed 4 bases and J 3 bases; nucleotides not matched to a gene: 4. CDR1 and CDR2 from the germline V gene are WNHNN and SYGVQD (reference sequence). There are 15 residues in the CDR3. CDR3 in amino acids: CASSGGLASTDTQYF. In nucleotides, the CDR3 is TGCGCCAGCAGTGGGGGACTAGCGTCTACAGATACGCAGTATTTT.

V is TRBV20-1 and J is TRBJ2-1; D not resolved. CDR1 is DFQATT, CDR2 SNEGSKA, per germline (reference sequence). Trimming removed 3 bases from V and 6 bases from J, with 3 bases in between. The CDR3 totals 10 residues. The CDR3 sequence is CSASSNEQFF. CDR3 sequence (DNA): TGCAGTGCTAGTAGCAATGAGCAGTTCTTC.

This chain joins TRBV7-9 and TRBJ2-7; D unresolved. This CDR3 has 12 amino acids. Trimming stripped 1 base from V and 3 bases from J, with 4 bases between. The germline CDR1 and CDR2 sequences are SEHNR and FQNEAQ (reference sequence). The chain's CDR3 is CASSLDNYEQYF. The CDR3 bases are TGTGCCAGCAGCTTAGACAACTACGAGCAGTACTTC.

The chain is built from TRBV11-2 and TRBJ2-1; 7 nucleotides line up with TRBD2. The V and J ends lost 3 bases and 8 bases, in that order; junction bases with no gene match: 7. The CDR3 sequence is 14 residues long. In germline, CDR1 is SGHAT, CDR2 FQNNGV. The CDR3 DNA is TGTGCCAGCAGCTTGCGTGGGGGGGTCGATGAGCAGTTCTTC. Translated: CASSLRGGVDEQFF.

The chain combines TRBV29-1 with TRBJ1-1, with 7 bases fitting TRBD1. This CDR3 has 12 amino acids. CDR1 is SQVTM, CDR2 ANQGSEA, per germline. The V and J ends lost 7 bases and 5 bases, in that order; junction bases with no gene match: 7. This CDR3 reads CSGLTGRTEAFF. CDR3 in DNA: TGCAGCGGACTGACAGGGCGGACTGAAGCTTTCTTT.

This clone was counted once. V is TRBV7-8 and J is TRBJ2-7, with no clear D. Germline V gene lookup returns CDR1 SGHVS and CDR2 FQNEAQ. With 1 base removed from V and 4 bases from J, the gap between germline ends came to 23 bases. CDR3 size: 18 residues. The chain's CDR3 is CASSLGIPNRVHSYEQYF. DNA of the CDR3: TGTGCCAGCAGCTTAGGGATTCCAAACCGGGTTCACTCTTACGAGCAGTACTTC.

V and J are TRBV19 and TRBJ1-5; no clear D. Trimming removed 6 bases from V and 3 bases from J, with 9 bases in between. CDR3 length equals 13 residues. Germline loops: CDR1 LNHDA, CDR2 SQIVND (reference sequence). The CDR3 DNA is TGTGCCAGTAGCCGCAGTCCCAATCAGCCCCAGCATTTT. Protein product: CASSRSPNQPQHF.

The chain recombines TRBV7-8 with TRBJ2-7; 7 nucleotides align to TRBD1. The trim removed 5 bases at V and 1 base at J, leaving 17 bases unmatched. Germline values: CDR1 SGHVS, CDR2 FQNEAQ. The CDR3 totals 18 residues. CDR3 nucleotide sequence: TGTGCCAGCAGCCCTCACAGGGGCAGGAGCGTAAGGTCCTACGAGCAGTACTTC. As protein: CASSPHRGRSVRSYEQYF.

The gene calls are TRBV6-1 and TRBJ2-1; possible D gene TRBD2, 6 bases. CDR3 size: 15 residues. The V end was cut by 6 bases, the J end by 2 bases, with 14 bases between. Per germline, CDR1 MNHNS and CDR2 SASEGT. CDR3 residues: CASRRSIAAYNEQFF. CDR3 in DNA: TGTGCCAGCAGGAGGTCGATAGCGGCCTACAATGAGCAGTTCTTC.

This clone was seen a few times. The rearrangement uses TRBV6-4 and TRBJ2-2, with D unclear. The V and J ends lost 4 bases and 6 bases respectively, with 12 bases between them. CDR1 MRHNA and CDR2 SNTAGT come from the germline V gene. CDR3 length: 14 amino acids. In nucleotides, the CDR3 is TGTGCCAGCAGTGGGTCCCCAGGATCCGGGGAGCTGTTTTTT. Translating it yields CASSGSPGSGELFF.

This chain uses TRBV19 with TRBJ1-1, with unresolved D. The CDR3 spans 12 residues. Per the germline V gene, CDR1 is LNHDA and CDR2 is SQIVND (reference sequence). Between the trimmed V and J ends, which lost 7 bases and 4 bases, there was a span of 10 bases. DNA for the CDR3: TGTGCCAGTACGGAGAGAACCACTGAAGCTTTCTTT. It specifies CASTERTTEAFF. The full variable domain, its missing parts supplied by reference TRBV19 and TRBJ1-1, is DGGITQSPKYLFRKEGQNVTLSCEQNLNHDAMYWYRQDPGQGLRLIYYSQIVNDFQKGDIAEGYSVSREKKESFPLTVTSAQKNPTAFYLCASTERTTEAFFGQGTRLTVV.

The chain carries TRBV2 and TRBJ2-7; 7 nucleotides agree with TRBD2. Germline assignment: CDR1 SNHLY and CDR2 FYNNEI. The CDR3 runs to 16 residues. The ends lost 4 bases at V and 5 bases at J; junction bases unmatched: 14. CDR3 nucleotides: TGTGCCAGCAGTGGTGGTAGTTTGCGGGAGCAGGACGAGCAGTACTTC. Its translation: CASSGGSLREQDEQYF.

The V gene is TRBV19, the J gene TRBJ2-7, with 8 positions matching TRBD2. CDR1 and CDR2 (germline): LNHDA, SQIVND (reference sequence). The CDR3 is 16 amino acids. The J segment lost 0 bases and the V segment lost 5 bases, leaving 9 bases of the junction unmatched. The CDR3 loop reads CASSRSIGTSSYEQYF. In DNA form, the CDR3 reads TGTGCCAGTAGTCGAAGTATCGGGACTAGCTCCTACGAGCAGTACTTC.

The chain combines TRBV28 with TRBJ1-5; tentative D call: TRBD1 (5 bases). The CDR3 totals 15 residues. Germline loops: CDR1 MDHEN, CDR2 SYDVKM. Deletions cut 6 bases from V and 6 bases from J, with 18 bases between. CDR3 region: CASSLSGGGGQPQHF. The CDR3 DNA sequence: TGTGCCAGCAGCCTGAGTGGGGGGGGAGGTCAGCCCCAGCATTTT.

The V and J genes are TRBV6-1 and TRBJ2-7, with 9 bases matching TRBD1. V was clipped by 5 bases and J by 6 bases; unmatched bases: 8. Germline-derived CDR1 and CDR2 are MNHNS and SASEGT. The CDR3 runs to 14 residues. The DNA for the CDR3 is TGTGCCAGCAGTCTCCCCCTGACAGGGGGCGAGCAGTACTTC. Translated, it gives CASSLPLTGGEQYF.

This chain connects TRBV27 to TRBJ2-5, with TRBD2 matching over 10 bases. CDR3 length: 14 residues. J lost 7 bases, V lost 6 bases, and 8 bases had no gene match. Germline lookup yields CDR1 MNHEY and CDR2 SMNVEV (reference sequence). The CDR3 DNA reads as TGTGCCAGCAGCTTAGCGGGAGGCCTCGGGACCCAGTACTTC. This translates into CASSLAGGLGTQYF.

As concerns this clone: At one of its ends the junction is not consistent with the germline gene, which may arise from a read error. This chain links TRBV28 with TRBJ2-7; 7 bases are a match to TRBD2. CDR1 is MDHEN, CDR2 SYDVKM, per germline. There are 14 residues in the CDR3. CDR3 sequence (DNA): TGTGCCAGCGGCACCCCCGGACTAGAATCCGCTACGAGGTTC. Its protein product is CASGTPGLESATRF.

This sequence joins TRBV7-2 and TRBJ2-7; 8 nucleotides match TRBD2. Germline V gene sequence: CDR1 SGHTA, CDR2 FQGNSA. The CDR3 totals 15 residues. Trimming took 5 bases from V and 0 from J; bases not matched to a gene: 6. In nucleotides, the CDR3 is TGTGCCAGCAGCCCCCGGGGGGGCGGCTCCTACGAGCAGTACTTC. Translated: CASSPRGGGSYEQYF. Based on the CDR3 plus reference TRBV7-2 and TRBJ2-7, the full variable domain is GAGVSQSPSNKVTEKGKDVELRCDPISGHTALYWYRQSLGQGLEFLIYFQGNSAPDKSGLPSDRFSAERTGGSVSTLTIQRTQQEDSAVYLCASSPRGGGSYEQYFGPGTRLTVT.

The genes are TRBV7-8 and TRBJ1-5; a weak D match, TRBD1 (5 bases). Deletions cut 1 base from V and 0 bases from J, with 7 bases between. CDR3 length: 15 amino acids. Looked up from germline, CDR1 is SGHVS and CDR2 is FQNEAQ. The CDR3 sequence is CASSLGQGSNQPQHF. The CDR3 nucleotides read TGTGCCAGCAGCTTAGGCCAGGGTAGCAATCAGCCCCAGCATTTT.

J is TRBJ2-1 and V is TRBV27; a weak D match, TRBD1 (5 bases). CDR3 length equals 15 residues. Between the trimmed V and J ends, which lost 1 base and 0 bases, there was a span of 7 bases. Looked up from germline, CDR1 is MNHEY and CDR2 is SMNVEV (reference sequence). For the CDR3, the DNA is TGTGCCAGCAGTTTATGGGGCAGCTCCTACAATGAGCAGTTCTTC. Its protein is CASSLWGSSYNEQFF.

The rearrangement uses TRBV15 and TRBJ1-4; 7 bases match TRBD1. The CDR3 sequence is 15 residues long. Trimming at V came to 1 base and at J to 7 bases, leaving 6 bases not matched to a gene. The germline V gene has CDR1 LNHNV and CDR2 YYDKDF (reference sequence). CDR3 amino acids: CATSRGQGKSEKLFF. The CDR3 DNA follows: TGTGCCACCAGCAGAGGACAGGGAAAGAGTGAAAAACTGTTTTTT. Together with reference TRBV15 and TRBJ1-4, the CDR3 gives the full variable domain: DAMVIQNPRYQVTQFGKPVTLSCSQTLNHNVMYWYQQKSSQAPKLLFHYYDKDFNNEADTPDNFQSRRPNTSFCFLDIRSPGLGDTAMYLCATSRGQGKSEKLFFGSGTQLSVL.

The chain couples TRBV19 to TRBJ1-2; 8 nucleotides align to TRBD1. Germline V lookup: CDR1 LNHDA, CDR2 SQIVND (reference sequence). CDR3 length: 16 residues. Germline trimming cut 5 bases from V and 2 bases from J; bases unmatched to any gene: 10. CDR3 DNA sequence: TGTGCCAGTAGTTCGGCGGGGACAGGAGTGAACTATGGCTACACCTTC. As protein: CASSSAGTGVNYGYTF.

DNA of the CDR3: TGCGCCAGCAGCCAGATGGGAGACACGAACACCGGGGAGCTGTTTTTT. This translates into CASSQMGDTNTGELFF. This chain joins TRBV4-1 and TRBJ2-2, with D possibly matching TRBD2 (5 bases). V was shortened by 3 bases and J by 0 bases, with 11 bases between the two germline ends. There are 16 residues in the CDR3. Germline CDR1 and CDR2: MGHRA and YSYEKL.

V usage is TRBV30 and J usage is TRBJ2-3, with 12 nucleotides matching TRBD1. V shed 5 bases, J shed 7 bases, and the junction held 7 bases outside the gene matches. This CDR3 has 14 residues. Looked up from germline, CDR1 is GTSNPN and CDR2 is SVGIG (reference sequence). The CDR3 DNA reads as TGTGCCTGGGACCGGGACAGGGGGCTTAATACGCAGTATTTT. Translated, it gives CAWDRDRGLNTQYF.